Listed below are T cell receptor beta chains from one sample, sequenced in a study of cytomegalovirus exposure and HLA in healthy donors. Some clones are missing from TCRdb's copy, which holds only in-frame ones; the method was immunoSEQ multiplex PCR. The sample holds about 330,000 clones, around 87% seen once. The specimen was PBMCs. These receptors were taken from a woman aged 25-40 years in good health and CMV-seropositive. CDR3s leave out the opening cysteine and the closing phenylalanine or tryptophan. The order of the fields is V gene, D gene, J gene, CDR3 protein. The D gene is left open where the match is weak.

TRBV28	NA	TRBJ2-7	ASSPTQPKTGTSAYEQY
TRBV7-8	TRBD1	TRBJ2-7	ASSILPGTGLNEQY
TRBV11-3	TRBD2	TRBJ2-1	ASSLGRASGSGDEQF
TRBV4-3	NA	TRBJ2-6	ASSQERRGSGANVLT
TRBV19	TRBD2	TRBJ2-5	ASSIGTSAETQY
TRBV5-1	NA	TRBJ1-4	ASSLVQGGEKLF
TRBV30	NA	TRBJ2-1	AWQTGNEQF
TRBV18	TRBD1	TRBJ2-2	ASFAQGATFRELF
TRBV7-9	TRBD1	TRBJ2-1	ASSSDRGSYNEQF
TRBV6-1	NA	TRBJ2-7	ASSEGGRNEQY
TRBV5-1	NA	TRBJ2-7	ASTGTTYEQY
TRBV6-1	NA	TRBJ1-1	ASSESGKSQEAF
TRBV27	NA	TRBJ2-7	ASRIARQTSSYEQY
TRBV6-1	TRBD1	TRBJ1-2	ASSASPGQGGGYT
TRBV7-9	NA	TRBJ2-2	ASRRQSSNTGELF
TRBV5-1	TRBD1	TRBJ2-7	ASSQGAGTGSYEQY
TRBV7-2	NA	TRBJ2-7	ASSPPWDPYEQY
TRBV18	NA	TRBJ2-5	ASSTTEETQY
TRBV6-6	TRBD1	TRBJ2-3	ASSYPGQDSPAQY
TRBV6-1	TRBD2	TRBJ2-4	ASSDWGRREANIQY
TRBV2	TRBD2	TRBJ2-7	ASSEGLAATREQY
TRBV2	NA	TRBJ1-5	ASRGRLQH
TRBV27	TRBD1	TRBJ1-1	ASSYRKPQGDTEAF
TRBV30	NA	TRBJ1-1	AWSHSGWDTEAF
TRBV5-4	NA	TRBJ1-4	ASSDPYEKLF
TRBV5-1	NA	TRBJ1-4	ASSLFGAKEEKLF
TRBV10-3	NA	TRBJ2-1	AISGSNEQF
TRBV27	TRBD1	TRBJ2-1	ASSQGQDYNEQF
TRBV19	NA	TRBJ2-3	ASSIGRRDTQY
TRBV29-1	NA	TRBJ1-1	SGYRDTESTEAF
TRBV6-1	TRBD1	TRBJ1-2	ASSETSTGTGGYT
TRBV6-5	TRBD1	TRBJ2-7	ASAGGLNYEQY
TRBV7-9	NA	TRBJ2-5	ASSPTLTGQETQY
TRBV9	NA	TRBJ1-2	ASSVDGYGYT
TRBV7-6	NA	TRBJ1-5	ASSLGTGPNYSNQPQH
TRBV9	NA	TRBJ2-7	ASSVASTGEQY
TRBV18	TRBD2	TRBJ2-5	ASSPVAGRETQY
TRBV30	NA	TRBJ2-4	AWSVPEALTLAKNIQY
TRBV4-3	NA	TRBJ2-3	ASSQEPGLLAQY
TRBV2	NA	TRBJ1-5	ASSSRGDQNQPQH
TRBV9	NA	TRBJ2-1	ASSGDEQF
TRBV5-1	TRBD2	TRBJ2-1	ASSPGLARYNEQF
TRBV11-2	NA	TRBJ1-2	ASSFMGDGYT
TRBV2	NA	TRBJ2-5	ASSEDRQRTQY
TRBV27	NA	TRBJ2-3	ASSRFRGALTDTQY
TRBV13	NA	TRBJ2-1	ASSSLGGRLGNEQF
TRBV19	TRBD2	TRBJ2-7	ASSYGLAGALYEQY
TRBV29-1	NA	TRBJ2-2	SVAGRSGELF
TRBV27	NA	TRBJ2-7	ASSLSLASYEQY
TRBV10-1	NA	TRBJ2-1	ASSESTGTYNEQF
TRBV18	TRBD1	TRBJ1-2	ASSLGGQSTGYT
TRBV14	NA	TRBJ1-4	ASSHSRGTGFWTNEKLF
TRBV5-1	NA	TRBJ1-1	ASSLGGASNTEAF
TRBV7-2	TRBD2	TRBJ2-1	ASSPRSSGNEQF
TRBV28	NA	TRBJ2-3	ASSLIQTSTDTQY
TRBV5-1	NA	TRBJ1-2	ASSPGGGAGYGYT